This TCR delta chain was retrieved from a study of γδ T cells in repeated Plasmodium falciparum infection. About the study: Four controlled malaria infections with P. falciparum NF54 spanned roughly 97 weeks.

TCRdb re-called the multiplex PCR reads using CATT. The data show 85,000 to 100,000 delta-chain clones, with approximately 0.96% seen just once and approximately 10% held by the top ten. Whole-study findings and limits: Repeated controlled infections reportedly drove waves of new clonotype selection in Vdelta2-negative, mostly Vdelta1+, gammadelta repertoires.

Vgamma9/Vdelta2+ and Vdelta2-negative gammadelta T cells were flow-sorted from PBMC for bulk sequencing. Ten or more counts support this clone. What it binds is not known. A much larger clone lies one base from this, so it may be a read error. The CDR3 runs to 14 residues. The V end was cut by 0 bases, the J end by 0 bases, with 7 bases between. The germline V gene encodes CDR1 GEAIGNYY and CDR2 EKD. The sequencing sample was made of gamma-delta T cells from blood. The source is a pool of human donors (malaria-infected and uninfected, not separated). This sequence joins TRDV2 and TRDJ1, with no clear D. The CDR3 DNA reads TGTGCCTGTGACACCATAATGTACACCGATAAACTCATCTTT. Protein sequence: CACDTIMYTDKLIF.